Following are 20 T cell receptor beta chains from one sample sequenced in a study of shared clonotypes between healthy human individuals. Libraries were prepared by immunoSEQ multiplex PCR; TCRdb keeps only in-frame clonotypes and omits some of them. The sample holds some 480,000 clones, approximately 79% seen once. The specimen sequenced was PBMCs. These receptors were collected from a woman between 35 and 50 years old in good health. Some clones in this sample may be carry-over from other donors' samples.

The chain links TRBV5-6 to TRBJ2-7; the D gene could be TRBD1 or TRBD2 (5 bases each). This CDR3 spans 14 amino acids. With 4 bases removed from V and 1 base from J, the gap between germline ends came to 12 bases. The germline V gene encodes CDR1 SGHDT and CDR2 YYEEEE. The CDR3 reads CASSPGGGSYEQYF. The CDR3 DNA reads TGTGCCAGCAGCCCGGGTGGGGGATCCTACGAGCAGTACTTC.

This rearrangement joins TRBV6-5 to TRBJ1-3, with 8 bases matching TRBD1. CDR1 MNHEY and CDR2 SVGAGI come from the germline V gene. V lost 5 bases to trimming and J lost 10 bases; unmatched junction nucleotides: 1. This CDR3 is 11 amino acids long. The CDR3 DNA is TGTGCCAGCAGTGGACAGGGAACCATATATTTT. It codes for CASSGQGTIYF.

The V gene is TRBV28, the J gene TRBJ1-5, with 8 bases lining up with TRBD1. Trimming removed 8 bases from V and 7 bases from J; junction bases left unmatched: 13. The CDR3 has 15 amino acids. Germline CDR1 and CDR2: MDHEN and SYDVKM. The chain's CDR3 is CASLLRTGTRQPQHF. CDR3 coding DNA: TGTGCCAGCTTGTTGCGGACAGGGACGAGACAGCCCCAGCATTTT.

V is TRBV5-4 and J is TRBJ2-5, with TRBD2 identical over 13 bases. From germline, CDR1 is SGHNT and CDR2 YYREEE (reference sequence). This CDR3 is 15 amino acids long. V shed 2 bases, J shed 5 bases, and the junction held 3 bases outside the gene matches. The CDR3 DNA is TGTGCCAGCAGCTTAGGGACTAGCGGGATTGAGACCCAGTACTTC. Translated: CASSLGTSGIETQYF.

V gene TRBV6-5 combines with J gene TRBJ1-5; 9 bases map to TRBD1. The CDR3 has 16 residues. With 3 bases clipped from V and 11 bases from J, the junction kept 14 bases outside the gene matches. Germline V gene lookup returns CDR1 MNHEY and CDR2 SVGAGI. The CDR3 spells CASSYSAPGQGKAQHF. For the CDR3, the DNA is TGTGCCAGCAGTTATTCGGCGCCAGGACAGGGGAAGGCCCAGCATTTT.

V and J are TRBV28 and TRBJ2-5, with D tentatively TRBD1 (6 bases). The CDR3 sequence is 15 residues long. V dropped 0 bases and J dropped 5 bases, with 13 bases sitting between them. The germline CDR1 and CDR2 sequences are MDHEN and SYDVKM. CDR3 sequence: CASSLWGANRETQYF. In nucleotides, the CDR3 is TGTGCCAGCAGTTTATGGGGGGCTAACAGGGAGACCCAGTACTTC.

The chain carries TRBV11-1 and TRBJ2-5; 8 bases match TRBD2. This CDR3 region has 15 residues. After removal of 2 bases from V and 4 bases from J, the junction contained 6 bases not matched to a gene. CDR1 and CDR2 from the germline V gene are SGHAT and FQDESV (reference sequence). The CDR3 DNA sequence: TGTGCCAGCAGCTTAAGAGCGGGAGTTCGAGAGACCCAGTACTTC. Its protein product is CASSLRAGVRETQYF.

The CDR3 is CASSETVAGEVGDTQYF. The CDR3 DNA reads as TGTGCCAGCAGTGAAACAGTAGCGGGAGAGGTAGGAGATACGCAGTATTTT. The J gene is TRBJ2-3, the V gene TRBV25-1; 9 positions agree with TRBD2. The CDR3 is made up of 17 amino acids. Germline V gives CDR1 MGHDK, CDR2 SYGVNS. Trimming cost V 2 bases and J 5 bases; bases outside gene matches: 11.

This rearrangement joins TRBV7-2 to TRBJ1-3, with D tentatively TRBD1 (5 bases). Per germline, CDR1 SGHTA and CDR2 FQGNSA. The V gene lost 4 bases and the J gene lost 4 bases, with 11 bases spanning the gap. This CDR3 has 14 amino acids. CDR3 region: CASSSGEAGNTIYF. CDR3 nucleotide sequence: TGTGCCAGCAGCTCGGGGGAGGCAGGAAACACCATATATTTT.

V and J are TRBV9 and TRBJ1-2, with a weak D call TRBD1 (5 bases). The CDR3 spans 15 residues. Germline CDR1 and CDR2: SGDLS and YYNGEE. The V gene lost 4 bases and the J gene lost 5 bases, with 18 bases spanning the gap. CDR3 sequence reads: CASSWDAGGRYGYTF. CDR3 nucleotide sequence: TGTGCCAGCAGCTGGGACGCGGGTGGGAGGTATGGCTACACCTTC.

The chain joins TRBV28 to TRBJ2-3; D possibly corresponds to TRBD1 (6 bases). The length of the CDR3 is 15 residues. Germline loops: CDR1 MDHEN, CDR2 SYDVKM. Deletions cut 8 bases from V and 4 bases from J, with 19 bases between. The CDR3: CASLNLPTGADTQYF. The CDR3 DNA reads TGTGCCAGCTTAAACCTTCCGACAGGAGCAGATACGCAGTATTTT.

This rearrangement joins TRBV5-1 to TRBJ1-4, with D possibly matching TRBD1 (5 bases). Per the germline V gene, CDR1 is SGHRS and CDR2 is YFSETQ. V was pared by 2 bases and J by 5 bases, with 13 bases between. This CDR3 contains 15 residues. CDR3 in amino acids: CASSLTTAENEKLFF. The CDR3 nucleotides are TGCGCCAGCAGCTTAACGACAGCCGAAAATGAAAAACTGTTTTTT.

This clone has a single count. This probably arose from a read error, given a far larger clone one base away. This same CDR3 is encoded by further DNA sequences in the sample. V usage is TRBV2 and J usage is TRBJ2-1; D is uncertain. CDR1 is SNHLY and CDR2 is FYNNEI in the germline V gene. The CDR3 contains 11 residues. V shed 6 bases and J shed 0 bases, with 0 bases lying between them. The CDR3 loop is CASSSYNEQFF. The CDR3 DNA reads TGTGCCAGCAGCTCCTACAATGAGCAGTTCTTC.

CDR3 nucleotide sequence: TGTGCCAGCAGCTTGGATTGGGGGGGCGGGAGAGCCTACGAGCAGTACTTC. Amino acids: CASSLDWGGGRAYEQYF. This chain joins TRBV5-4 and TRBJ2-7, with D perhaps TRBD2 (7 bases). Germline V gene lookup returns CDR1 SGHNT and CDR2 YYREEE (reference sequence). CDR3 length: 17 amino acids. The V end lost 0 bases, the J end lost 2 bases, and 18 bases lay between the germline ends.

The chain carries TRBV25-1 and TRBJ1-1; TRBD1 aligns across 8 bases. CDR1 MGHDK and CDR2 SYGVNS come from the germline V gene. The length of the CDR3 is 14 residues. After removal of 8 bases from V and 5 bases from J, the junction contained 10 bases not matched to a gene. The CDR3 loop reads CASLGTGWGTEAFF. CDR3 nucleotide sequence: TGTGCCAGCCTCGGGACAGGTTGGGGGACTGAAGCTTTCTTT.

This clone has just one count. The chain joins TRBV7-6 to TRBJ1-1; D possibly corresponds to TRBD1 (5 bases). Germline CDR1 reads SGHVS; CDR2 reads FNYEAQ. This CDR3 has 13 residues. The ends were cut back, 5 bases at V and 0 bases at J, with 7 bases in the middle. The CDR3: CASSPQVNTEAFF. The CDR3, as DNA: TGTGCCAGCAGCCCACAGGTGAACACTGAAGCTTTCTTT.

The chain is built from TRBV7-9 and TRBJ1-4; D is possibly TRBD1 (5 bases). The V gene lost 6 bases and the J gene lost 7 bases, with 15 bases spanning the gap. CDR1 is SEHNR, CDR2 FQNEAQ, per germline (reference sequence). The CDR3 loop spans 14 amino acids. CDR3 bases: TGTGCCAGCAGTCAAGGGAAGGGGATTGAAAAACTGTTTTTT. Translation gives CASSQGKGIEKLFF.

This chain links TRBV4-3 with TRBJ2-1; 11 bases align to TRBD2. This CDR3 is 16 amino acids long. V trimming: 4 bases; J trimming: 12 bases; junction bases outside the gene matches: 14. Per germline, CDR1 LGHNA and CDR2 YSLEER. The CDR3 loop is CASSPPTSGASYGQFF. CDR3 nucleotide sequence: TGCGCCAGCAGCCCGCCGACTAGCGGGGCCTCTTATGGGCAGTTCTTC.

This clone was seen once. The chain uses TRBV6-1 and TRBJ1-2; D is possibly TRBD1 (6 bases). Looked up from germline, CDR1 is MNHNS and CDR2 is SASEGT. Between the trimmed V and J ends, which lost 6 bases and 4 bases, there was a span of 9 bases. This CDR3 region has 12 residues. This CDR3 reads CASRDSGYGYTF. The DNA for the CDR3 is TGTGCCAGCAGGGACAGCGGCTATGGCTACACCTTC.

The V call is TRBV27, the J call TRBJ2-7, with 13 bases aligning to TRBD2. CDR1 is MNHEY, CDR2 SMNVEV, per germline (reference sequence). J lost 5 bases, V lost 3 bases, and 4 bases had no gene match. The CDR3 has 15 residues. CDR3 amino acids: CASSFGTSGANEQYF. CDR3 in DNA: TGTGCCAGCAGTTTCGGGACTAGCGGGGCGAACGAGCAGTACTTC.